Given below is one T cell receptor (beta chain) in context. This record comes from a study of blood T cell repertoires in COVID-19. Overall study context: COVID-19 samples collected from the United States, Italy and Spain covered acute and convalescent phases. T cells, B-cell-depleted T cells, or PBMCs supplied cDNA or gDNA.

Germline V gene sequence: CDR1 SGDLS, CDR2 YYNGEE. The V gene lost 2 bases and the J gene lost 2 bases, with 22 bases spanning the gap. The length of the CDR3 is 19 residues. Per the original data handling: Using reference gene primer amplification, nucleated cell counts were estimated. The protocol was immunoSEQ multiplex PCR, while the TCRdb copy is restricted to in-frame clones and leaves out a portion. From that table come the V and J calls and clone size; the DNA was used to work out D and trimming. This table has roughly 320,000 clones, around 84% appearing once. The TCR originated in a man in his 70s with acute or convalescent COVID-19. Sequenced input: peripheral blood. The rearrangement uses TRBV9 and TRBJ2-2; perhaps TRBD2 as D (5 bases). CDR3 sequence: CASSVRLPSPNQNTGELFF. For the CDR3, the DNA is TGTGCCAGCAGCGTGCGTCTCCCTAGCCCCAACCAAAACACCGGGGAGCTGTTTTTT.